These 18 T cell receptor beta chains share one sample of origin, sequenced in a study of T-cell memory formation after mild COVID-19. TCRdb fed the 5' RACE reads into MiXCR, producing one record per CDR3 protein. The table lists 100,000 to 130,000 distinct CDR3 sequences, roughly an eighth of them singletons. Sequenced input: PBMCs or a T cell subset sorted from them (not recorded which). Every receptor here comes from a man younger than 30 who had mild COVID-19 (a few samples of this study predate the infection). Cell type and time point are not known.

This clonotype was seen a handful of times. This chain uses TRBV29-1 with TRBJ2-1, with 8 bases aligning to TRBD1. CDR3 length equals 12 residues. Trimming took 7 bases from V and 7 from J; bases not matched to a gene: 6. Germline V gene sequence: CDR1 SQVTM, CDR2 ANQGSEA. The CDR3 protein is CSGTGSYNEQFF. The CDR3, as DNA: TGCAGCGGGACAGGGTCATATAATGAGCAGTTCTTC.

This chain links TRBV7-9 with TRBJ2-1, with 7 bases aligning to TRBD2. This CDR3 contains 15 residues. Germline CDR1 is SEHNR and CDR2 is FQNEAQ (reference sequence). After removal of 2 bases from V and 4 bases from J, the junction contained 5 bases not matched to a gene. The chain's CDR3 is CASSLHQRGYNEQFF. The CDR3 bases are TGTGCCAGCAGCTTACATCAGCGGGGATACAATGAGCAGTTCTTC. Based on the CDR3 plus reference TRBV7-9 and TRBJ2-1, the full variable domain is DTGVSQNPRHKITKRGQNVTFRCDPISEHNRLYWYRQTLGQGPEFLTYFQNEAQLEKSRLLSDRFSAERPKGSFSTLEIQRTEQGDSAMYLCASSLHQRGYNEQFFGPGTRLTVL.

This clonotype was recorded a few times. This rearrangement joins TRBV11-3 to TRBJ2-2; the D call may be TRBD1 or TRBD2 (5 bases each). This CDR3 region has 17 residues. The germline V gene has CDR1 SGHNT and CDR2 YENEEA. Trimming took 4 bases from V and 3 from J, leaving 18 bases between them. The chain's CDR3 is CASSSMSGAAYTGELFF. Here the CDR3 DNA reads TGTGCCAGCAGCTCCATGTCCGGGGCGGCATACACCGGGGAGCTGTTTTTT.

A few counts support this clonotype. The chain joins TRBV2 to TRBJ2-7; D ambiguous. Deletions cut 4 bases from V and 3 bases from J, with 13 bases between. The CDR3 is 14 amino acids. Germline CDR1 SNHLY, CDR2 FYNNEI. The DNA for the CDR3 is TGTGCCAGCAGTGGGAAAAGGAATCGCTACGAGCAGTACGTC. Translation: CASSGKRNRYEQYV.

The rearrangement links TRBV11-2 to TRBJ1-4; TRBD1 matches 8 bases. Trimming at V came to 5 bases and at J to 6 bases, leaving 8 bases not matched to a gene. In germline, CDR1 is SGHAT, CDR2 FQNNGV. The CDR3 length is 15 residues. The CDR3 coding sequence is TGTGCCAGCAGCGGCGACAGGGGAGGGGATGAAAAACTGTTTTTT. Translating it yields CASSGDRGGDEKLFF.

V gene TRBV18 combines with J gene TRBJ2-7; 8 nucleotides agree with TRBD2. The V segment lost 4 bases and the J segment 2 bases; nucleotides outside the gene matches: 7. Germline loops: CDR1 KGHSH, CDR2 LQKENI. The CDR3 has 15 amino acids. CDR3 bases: TGTGCCAGCTCACTAAATAGCGGGGCGGCCTACGAGCAGTACTTC. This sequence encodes CASSLNSGAAYEQYF.

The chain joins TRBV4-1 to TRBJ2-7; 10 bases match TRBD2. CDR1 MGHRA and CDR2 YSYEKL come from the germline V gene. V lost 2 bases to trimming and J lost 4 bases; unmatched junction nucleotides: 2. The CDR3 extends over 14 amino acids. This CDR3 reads CASSQKTSGYEQYF. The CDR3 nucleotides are TGCGCCAGCAGCCAAAAGACTAGCGGGTACGAGCAGTACTTC.

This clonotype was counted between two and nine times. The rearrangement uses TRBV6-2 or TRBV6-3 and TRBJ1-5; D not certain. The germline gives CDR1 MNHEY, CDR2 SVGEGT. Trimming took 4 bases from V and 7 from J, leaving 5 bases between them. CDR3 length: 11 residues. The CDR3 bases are TGTGCCAGCAGTTTCCCGCAGCCCCAGCATTTT. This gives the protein CASSFPQPQHF.

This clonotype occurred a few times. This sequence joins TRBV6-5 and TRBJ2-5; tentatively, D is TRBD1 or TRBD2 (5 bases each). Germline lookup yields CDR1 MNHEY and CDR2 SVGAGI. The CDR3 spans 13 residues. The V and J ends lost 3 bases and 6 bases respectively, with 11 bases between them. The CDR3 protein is CASSYGGLKTQYF. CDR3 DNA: TGTGCCAGCAGTTATGGGGGTTTGAAGACCCAGTACTTC.

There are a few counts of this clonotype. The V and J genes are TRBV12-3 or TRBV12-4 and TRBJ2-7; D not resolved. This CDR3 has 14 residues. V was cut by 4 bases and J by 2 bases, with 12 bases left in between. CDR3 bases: TGTGCCAGCAGTTCGGGCCCTCATCCCTACGAGCAGTACTTC. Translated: CASSSGPHPYEQYF.

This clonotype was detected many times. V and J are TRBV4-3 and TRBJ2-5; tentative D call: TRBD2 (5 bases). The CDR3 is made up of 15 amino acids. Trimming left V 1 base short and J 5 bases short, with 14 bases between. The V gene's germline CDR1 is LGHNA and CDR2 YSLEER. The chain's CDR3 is CASSQAWLTGETQYF. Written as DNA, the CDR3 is TGCGCCAGCAGCCAAGCCTGGCTAACGGGGGAGACCCAGTACTTC.

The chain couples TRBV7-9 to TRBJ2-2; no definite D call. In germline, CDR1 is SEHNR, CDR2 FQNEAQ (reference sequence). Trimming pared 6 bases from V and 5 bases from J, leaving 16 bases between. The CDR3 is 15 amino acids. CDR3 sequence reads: CASSAGAIFTGELFF. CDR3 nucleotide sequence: TGTGCCAGCAGTGCCGGCGCTATCTTTACCGGGGAGCTGTTTTTT.

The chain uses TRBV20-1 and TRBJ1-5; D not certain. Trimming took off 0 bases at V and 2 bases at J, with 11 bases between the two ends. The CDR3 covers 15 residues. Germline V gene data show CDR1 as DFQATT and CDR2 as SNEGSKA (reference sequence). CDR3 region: CSAREPGRGNQPQHF. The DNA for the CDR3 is TGCAGTGCTAGAGAGCCGGGGAGGGGCAATCAGCCCCAGCATTTT.

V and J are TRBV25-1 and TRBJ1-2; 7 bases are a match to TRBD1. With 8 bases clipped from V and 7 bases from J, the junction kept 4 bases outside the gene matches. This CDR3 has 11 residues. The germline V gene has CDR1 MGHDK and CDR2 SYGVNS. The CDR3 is CASEQGSGYTF. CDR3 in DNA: TGTGCCAGCGAACAGGGGTCTGGCTACACCTTC.

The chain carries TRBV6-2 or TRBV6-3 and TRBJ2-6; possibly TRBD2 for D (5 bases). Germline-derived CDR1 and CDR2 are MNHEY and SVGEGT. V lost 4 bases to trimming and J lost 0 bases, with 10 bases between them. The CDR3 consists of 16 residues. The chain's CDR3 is CASSFGRDSGANVLTF. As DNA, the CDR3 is TGTGCCAGCAGTTTCGGACGGGACTCTGGGGCCAACGTCCTGACTTTC.

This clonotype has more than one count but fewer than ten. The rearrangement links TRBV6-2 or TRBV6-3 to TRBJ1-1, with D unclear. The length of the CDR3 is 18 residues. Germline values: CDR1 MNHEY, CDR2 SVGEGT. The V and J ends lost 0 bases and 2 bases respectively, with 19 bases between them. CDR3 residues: CASSYSTRSDGVNTEAFF. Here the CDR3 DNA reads TGTGCCAGCAGTTACTCAACTAGATCCGACGGTGTCAACACTGAAGCTTTCTTT.

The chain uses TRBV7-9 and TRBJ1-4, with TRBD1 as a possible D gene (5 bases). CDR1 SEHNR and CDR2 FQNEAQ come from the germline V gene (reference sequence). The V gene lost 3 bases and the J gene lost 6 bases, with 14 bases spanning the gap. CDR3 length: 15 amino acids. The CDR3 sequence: CASSFPSGGDEKLFF. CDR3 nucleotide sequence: TGTGCCAGCAGCTTCCCCTCGGGAGGGGATGAAAAACTGTTTTTT. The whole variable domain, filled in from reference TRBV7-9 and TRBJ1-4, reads DTGVSQNPRHKITKRGQNVTFRCDPISEHNRLYWYRQTLGQGPEFLTYFQNEAQLEKSRLLSDRFSAERPKGSFSTLEIQRTEQGDSAMYLCASSFPSGGDEKLFFGSGTQLSVL.

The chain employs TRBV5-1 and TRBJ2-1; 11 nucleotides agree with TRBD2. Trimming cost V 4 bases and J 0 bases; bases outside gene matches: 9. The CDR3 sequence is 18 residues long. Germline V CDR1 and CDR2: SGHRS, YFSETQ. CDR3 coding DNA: TGCGCCAGCAGCAGCGGACTAGCGGGCCCGAGCTCCTACAATGAGCAGTTCTTC. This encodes CASSSGLAGPSSYNEQFF.